This TCR beta chain was identified during a study of response to subunit inactivated influenza vaccine. Study-wide findings and caveats: The authors offered the suggestion that each seasonal influenza vaccination recruits few new T cells.

Remarks on this clonotype: Its specificity is not known. A read error may explain this, as a much larger clone is one base away.

TCRdb redid the calling of the RT-PCR reads with MiXCR, one entry per CDR3 protein. Here the sample spans 150,000 to 200,000 distinct CDR3 sequences, approximately 11% being singletons. The receptor was derived from a man aged 50-59 years who received an inactivated influenza vaccine. Sequences were derived from non-naive T cells sorted from PBMCs, sampled 40 to 50 days after vaccination.

The chain's CDR3 is CASSSPSVGIGQFF. The CDR3 bases are TGTGCCAGCAGCTCCCCTTCGGTGGGAATTGGGCAGTTCTTC. The rearrangement links TRBV5-6 to TRBJ2-1; unclear D gene. V was clipped by 3 bases and J by 12 bases, with 19 bases between them. Germline CDR1 reads SGHDT; CDR2 reads YYEEEE. The CDR3 is 14 amino acids.